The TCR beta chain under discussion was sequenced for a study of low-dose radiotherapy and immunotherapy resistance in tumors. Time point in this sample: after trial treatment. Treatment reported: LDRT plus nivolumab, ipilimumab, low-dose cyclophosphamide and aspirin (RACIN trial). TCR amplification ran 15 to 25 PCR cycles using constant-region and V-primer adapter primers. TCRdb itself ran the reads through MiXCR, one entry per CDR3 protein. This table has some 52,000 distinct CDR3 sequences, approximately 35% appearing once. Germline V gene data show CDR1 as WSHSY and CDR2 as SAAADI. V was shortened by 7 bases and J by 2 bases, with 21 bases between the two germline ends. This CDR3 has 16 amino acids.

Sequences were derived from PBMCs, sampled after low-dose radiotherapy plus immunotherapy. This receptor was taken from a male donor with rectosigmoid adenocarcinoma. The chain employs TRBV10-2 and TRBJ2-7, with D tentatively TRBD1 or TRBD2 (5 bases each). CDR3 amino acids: CASMDPGPPQPYEQYF. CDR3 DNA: TGCGCCAGCATGGATCCGGGACCCCCCCAACCCTACGAGCAGTACTTC.